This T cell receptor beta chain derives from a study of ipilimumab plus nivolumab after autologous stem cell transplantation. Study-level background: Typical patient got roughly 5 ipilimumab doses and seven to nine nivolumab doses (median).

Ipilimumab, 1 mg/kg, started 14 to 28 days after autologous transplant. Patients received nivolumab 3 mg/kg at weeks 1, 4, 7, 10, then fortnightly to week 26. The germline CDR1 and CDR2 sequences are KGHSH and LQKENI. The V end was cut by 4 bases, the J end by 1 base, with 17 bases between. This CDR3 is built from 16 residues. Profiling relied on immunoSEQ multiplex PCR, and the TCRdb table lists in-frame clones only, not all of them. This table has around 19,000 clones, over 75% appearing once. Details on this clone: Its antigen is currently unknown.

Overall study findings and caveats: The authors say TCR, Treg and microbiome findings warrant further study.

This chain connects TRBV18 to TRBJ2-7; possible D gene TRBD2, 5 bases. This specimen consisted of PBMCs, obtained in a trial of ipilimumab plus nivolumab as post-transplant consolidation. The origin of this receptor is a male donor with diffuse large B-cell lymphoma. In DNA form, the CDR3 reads TGTGCCAGCTCACGATTCACCGGTCGGGAATCCTACGAGCAGTACTTC. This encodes CASSRFTGRESYEQYF.